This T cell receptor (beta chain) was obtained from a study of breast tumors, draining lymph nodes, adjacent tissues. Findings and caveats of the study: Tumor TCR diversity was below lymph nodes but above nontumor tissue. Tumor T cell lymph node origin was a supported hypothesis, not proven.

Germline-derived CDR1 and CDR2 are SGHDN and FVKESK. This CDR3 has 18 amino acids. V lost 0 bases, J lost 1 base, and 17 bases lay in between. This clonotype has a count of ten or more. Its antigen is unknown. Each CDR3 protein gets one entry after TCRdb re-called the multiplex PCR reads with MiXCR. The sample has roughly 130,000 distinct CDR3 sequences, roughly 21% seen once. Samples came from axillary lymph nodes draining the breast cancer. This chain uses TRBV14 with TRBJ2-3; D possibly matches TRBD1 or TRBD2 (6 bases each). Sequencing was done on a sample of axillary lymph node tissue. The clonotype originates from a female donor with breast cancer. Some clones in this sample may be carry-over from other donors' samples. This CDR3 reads CASSQDLGAPGGTDTQYF. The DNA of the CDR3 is TGTGCCAGCAGCCAAGATTTGGGGGCCCCGGGGGGCACAGATACGCAGTATTTT. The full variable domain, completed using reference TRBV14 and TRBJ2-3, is EAGVTQFPSHSVIEKGQTVTLRCDPISGHDNLYWYRRVMGKEIKFLLHFVKESKQDESGMPNNRFLAERTGGTYSTLKVQPAELEDSGVYFCASSQDLGAPGGTDTQYFGPGTRLTVL.